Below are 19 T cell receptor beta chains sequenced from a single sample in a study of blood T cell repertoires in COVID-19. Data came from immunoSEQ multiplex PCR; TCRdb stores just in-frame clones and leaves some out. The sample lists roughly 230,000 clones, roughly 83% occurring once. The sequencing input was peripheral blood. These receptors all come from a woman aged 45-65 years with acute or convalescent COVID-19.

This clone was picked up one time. This chain's CDR3 is CATSRDPGNNSPLHF. The DNA of the CDR3 is TGTGCCACCAGCAGAGATCCAGGGAACAATTCACCCCTCCACTTT. This chain uses TRBV15 with TRBJ1-6, with D perhaps matching TRBD1 (5 bases). The germline V gene has CDR1 LNHNV and CDR2 YYDKDF (reference sequence). The CDR3 has 15 amino acids. V shed 0 bases and J shed 7 bases, with 10 bases lying between them.

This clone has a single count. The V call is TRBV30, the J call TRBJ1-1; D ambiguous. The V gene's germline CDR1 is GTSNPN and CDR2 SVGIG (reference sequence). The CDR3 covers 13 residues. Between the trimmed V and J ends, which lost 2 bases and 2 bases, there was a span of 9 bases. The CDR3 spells CAWSTEVNTEAFF. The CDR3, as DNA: TGTGCCTGGAGTACGGAGGTTAACACTGAAGCTTTCTTT.

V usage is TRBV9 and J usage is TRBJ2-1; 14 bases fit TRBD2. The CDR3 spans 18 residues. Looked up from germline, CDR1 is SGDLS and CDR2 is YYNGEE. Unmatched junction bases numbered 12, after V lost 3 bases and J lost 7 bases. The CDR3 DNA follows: TGTGCCAGCAGCGCCGGGACTAGCGGGAGACGAAAAGGGAATGAGCAGTTCTTC. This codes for CASSAGTSGRRKGNEQFF.

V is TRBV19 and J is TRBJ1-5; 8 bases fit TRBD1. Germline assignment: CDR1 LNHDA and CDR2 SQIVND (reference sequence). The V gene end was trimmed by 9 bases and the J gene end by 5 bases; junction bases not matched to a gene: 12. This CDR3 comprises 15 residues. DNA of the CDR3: TGTGCCAGCTCATTTGGGACAGGAAAAGATCAGCCCCAGCATTTT. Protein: CASSFGTGKDQPQHF. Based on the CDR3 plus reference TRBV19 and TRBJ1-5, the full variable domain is DGGITQSPKYLFRKEGQNVTLSCEQNLNHDAMYWYRQDPGQGLRLIYYSQIVNDFQKGDIAEGYSVSREKKESFPLTVTSAQKNPTAFYLCASSFGTGKDQPQHFGDGTRLSIL.

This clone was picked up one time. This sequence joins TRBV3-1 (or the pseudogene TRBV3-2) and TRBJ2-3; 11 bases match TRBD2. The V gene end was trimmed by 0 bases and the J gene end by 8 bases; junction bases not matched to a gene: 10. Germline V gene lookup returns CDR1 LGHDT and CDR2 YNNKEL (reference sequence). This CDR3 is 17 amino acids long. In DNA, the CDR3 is TGTGCCAGCAGCCAAGATTTGGGACTAGCGGAGTTAGGTACGCAGTATTTT. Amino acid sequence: CASSQDLGLAELGTQYF.

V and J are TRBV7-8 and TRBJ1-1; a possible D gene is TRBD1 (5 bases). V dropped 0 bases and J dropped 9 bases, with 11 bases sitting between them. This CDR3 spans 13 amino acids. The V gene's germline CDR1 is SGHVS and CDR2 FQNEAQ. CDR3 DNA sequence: TGTGCCAGCAGCTTAGCCCAGGGCCGGCAAGCTTTCTTT. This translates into CASSLAQGRQAFF.

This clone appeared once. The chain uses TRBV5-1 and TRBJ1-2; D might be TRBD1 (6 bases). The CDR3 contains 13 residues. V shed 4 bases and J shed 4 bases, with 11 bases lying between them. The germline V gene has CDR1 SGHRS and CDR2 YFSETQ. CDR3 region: CASSPTGIYGYTF. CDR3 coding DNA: TGCGCCAGCAGCCCTACAGGGATCTATGGCTACACCTTC.

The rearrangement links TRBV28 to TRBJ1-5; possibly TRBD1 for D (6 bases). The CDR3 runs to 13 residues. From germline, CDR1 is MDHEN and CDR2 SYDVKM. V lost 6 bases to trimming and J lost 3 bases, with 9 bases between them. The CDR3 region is CASRQGINQPQHF. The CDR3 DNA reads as TGTGCCAGCAGACAGGGAATCAATCAGCCCCAGCATTTT.

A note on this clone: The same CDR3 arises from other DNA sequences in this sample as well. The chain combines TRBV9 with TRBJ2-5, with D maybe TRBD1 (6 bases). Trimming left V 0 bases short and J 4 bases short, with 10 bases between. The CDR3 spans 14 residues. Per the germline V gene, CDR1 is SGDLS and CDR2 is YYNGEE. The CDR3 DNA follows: TGTGCCAGCAGCGTAGCTGGGGGCGGAGAGACCCAGTACTTC. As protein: CASSVAGGGETQYF.

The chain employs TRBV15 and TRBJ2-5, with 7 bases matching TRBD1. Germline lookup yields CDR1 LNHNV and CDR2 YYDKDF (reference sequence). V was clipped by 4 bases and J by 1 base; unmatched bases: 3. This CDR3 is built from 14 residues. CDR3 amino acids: CATSTRQGQETQYF. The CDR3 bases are TGTGCCACCAGCACCCGACAGGGCCAAGAGACCCAGTACTTC.

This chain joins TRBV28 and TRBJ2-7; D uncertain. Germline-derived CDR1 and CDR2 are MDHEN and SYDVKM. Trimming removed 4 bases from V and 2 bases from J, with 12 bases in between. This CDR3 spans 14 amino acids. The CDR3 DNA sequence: TGTGCCAGCAGTTCCTTCCACTCCGCCTACGAGCAGTACTTC. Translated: CASSSFHSAYEQYF. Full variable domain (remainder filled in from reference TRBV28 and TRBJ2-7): DVKVTQSSRYLVKRTGEKVFLECVQDMDHENMFWYRQDPGLGLRLIYFSYDVKMKEKGDIPEGYSVSREKKERFSLILESASTNQTSMYLCASSSFHSAYEQYFGPGTRLTVT.

CDR3 residues: CASSLISGVGETQYF. The CDR3 DNA follows: TGCGCCAGCAGCTTAATTAGCGGGGTCGGAGAGACCCAGTACTTC. The V call is TRBV5-1, the J call TRBJ2-5, with 8 positions matching TRBD2. CDR3 length equals 15 residues. J lost 4 bases, V lost 2 bases, and 7 bases had no gene match. Germline V gene lookup returns CDR1 SGHRS and CDR2 YFSETQ.

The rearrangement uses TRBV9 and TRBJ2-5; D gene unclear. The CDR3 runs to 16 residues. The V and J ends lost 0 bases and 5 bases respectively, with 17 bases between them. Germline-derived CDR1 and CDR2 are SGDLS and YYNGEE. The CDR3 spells CASSVGNGQARETQYF. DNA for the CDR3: TGTGCCAGCAGCGTAGGTAATGGTCAGGCCCGGGAGACCCAGTACTTC.

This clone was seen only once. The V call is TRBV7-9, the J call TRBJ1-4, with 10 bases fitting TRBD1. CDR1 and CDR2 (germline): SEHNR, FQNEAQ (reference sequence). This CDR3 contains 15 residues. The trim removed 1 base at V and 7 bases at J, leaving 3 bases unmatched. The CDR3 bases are TGTGCCAGCAGCTTAGGGGACAGGGGAAGTGAAAAACTGTTTTTT. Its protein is CASSLGDRGSEKLFF.

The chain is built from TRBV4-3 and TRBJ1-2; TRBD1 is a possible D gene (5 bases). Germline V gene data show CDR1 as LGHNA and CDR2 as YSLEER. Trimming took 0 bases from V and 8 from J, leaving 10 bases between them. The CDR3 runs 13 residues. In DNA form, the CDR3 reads TGCGCCAGCAGCCAAGATGCGGGGCGCGGCTACACCTTC. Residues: CASSQDAGRGYTF.

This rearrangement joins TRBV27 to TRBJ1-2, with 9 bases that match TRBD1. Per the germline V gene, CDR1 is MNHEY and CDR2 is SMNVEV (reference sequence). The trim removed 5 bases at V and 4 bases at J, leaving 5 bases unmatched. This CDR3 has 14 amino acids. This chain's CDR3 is CASSERTGVYGYTF. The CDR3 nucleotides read TGTGCCAGCAGTGAACGGACAGGGGTCTATGGCTACACCTTC.

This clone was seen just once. The CDR3 nucleotides are TGCGCCAGCAGCCAAGATACCCAGGCCTCTGTTTCACCCCTCCACTTT. This gives the protein CASSQDTQASVSPLHF. V gene TRBV4-1 combines with J gene TRBJ1-6, with no clear D. The V gene's germline CDR1 is MGHRA and CDR2 YSYEKL. There are 16 residues in the CDR3. The V gene lost 0 bases and the J gene lost 9 bases, with 15 bases spanning the gap.

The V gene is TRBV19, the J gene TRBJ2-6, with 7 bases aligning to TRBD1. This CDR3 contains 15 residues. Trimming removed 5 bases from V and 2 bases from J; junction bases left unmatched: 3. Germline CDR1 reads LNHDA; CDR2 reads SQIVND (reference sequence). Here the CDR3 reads CASSPQGAGANVLTF. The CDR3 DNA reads TGTGCCAGTAGTCCCCAGGGGGCTGGGGCCAACGTCCTGACTTTC. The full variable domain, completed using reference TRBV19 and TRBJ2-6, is DGGITQSPKYLFRKEGQNVTLSCEQNLNHDAMYWYRQDPGQGLRLIYYSQIVNDFQKGDIAEGYSVSREKKESFPLTVTSAQKNPTAFYLCASSPQGAGANVLTFGAGSRLTVL.

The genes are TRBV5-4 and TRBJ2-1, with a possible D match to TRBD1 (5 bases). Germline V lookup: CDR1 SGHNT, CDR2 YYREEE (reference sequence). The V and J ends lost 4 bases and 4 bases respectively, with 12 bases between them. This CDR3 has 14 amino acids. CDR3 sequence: CASSTQGFYNEQFF. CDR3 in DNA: TGTGCCAGCAGCACCCAGGGTTTTTACAATGAGCAGTTCTTC.